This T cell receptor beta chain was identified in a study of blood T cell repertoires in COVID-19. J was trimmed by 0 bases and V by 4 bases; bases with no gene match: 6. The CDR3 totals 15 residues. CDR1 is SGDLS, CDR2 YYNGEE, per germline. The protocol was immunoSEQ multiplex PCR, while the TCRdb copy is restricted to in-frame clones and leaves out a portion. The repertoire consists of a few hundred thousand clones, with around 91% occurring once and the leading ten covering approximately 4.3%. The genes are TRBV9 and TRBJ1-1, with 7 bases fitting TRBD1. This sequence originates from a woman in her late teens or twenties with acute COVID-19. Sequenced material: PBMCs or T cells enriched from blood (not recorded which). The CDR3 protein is CASSPRTGLNTEAFF. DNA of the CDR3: TGTGCCAGCAGCCCGCGGACAGGTTTGAACACTGAAGCTTTCTTT.